Each of the 11 T cell receptor beta chains below was sequenced from the same sample in a study of T cell repertoires in cytomegalovirus infection. TCRdb independently ran MiXCR on the reads; one entry per CDR3 protein. This repertoire shows roughly 76,000 distinct CDR3 sequences, 3.5% to 4.5% found once; its top ten account for 3.5% to 5%. Sample: PBMCs. These receptors originate from a human donor in good health (CMV status not recorded). Some clones in this sample may be carry-over from other donors' samples.

This clonotype was counted at least ten times. The chain carries TRBV29-1 and TRBJ1-5; 7 positions agree with TRBD1. The CDR3 spans 13 residues. From germline, CDR1 is SQVTM and CDR2 ANQGSEA. V lost 2 bases to trimming and J lost 6 bases; unmatched junction nucleotides: 4. In nucleotides, the CDR3 is TGCAGCGTTGAAACAGGGGTCGGTCAGCCCCAGCATTTT. Residues: CSVETGVGQPQHF. Full variable domain (rest looked up from reference TRBV29-1 and TRBJ1-5): SAVISQKPSRDICQRGTSLTIQCQVDSQVTMMFWYRQQPGQSLTLIATANQGSEATYESGFVIDKFPISRPNLTFSTLTVSNMSPEDSSIYLCSVETGVGQPQHFGDGTRLSIL.

This clonotype was observed many times. V and J are TRBV7-2 and TRBJ2-7; possible D gene TRBD1, 5 bases. Deletions cut 1 base from V and 8 bases from J, with 9 bases between. Germline CDR1 is SGHTA and CDR2 is FQGNSA. The CDR3 length is 12 residues. The CDR3 loop reads CASSLDVGQQYF. CDR3 bases: TGTGCCAGCAGCTTAGATGTGGGGCAGCAGTACTTC.

This clonotype was detected ten times or more. The chain links TRBV12-3 or TRBV12-4 to TRBJ1-5, with 7 positions matching TRBD1. With V trimmed by 5 bases and J by 4 bases, 11 bases remained unmatched. The CDR3 has 16 residues. The CDR3 sequence is CASSKAWTGGNQPQHF. The CDR3 DNA is TGTGCCAGCAGTAAGGCGTGGACAGGAGGAAATCAGCCCCAGCATTTT.

At least ten counts were recorded for this clonotype. This chain connects TRBV6-2 or TRBV6-3 to TRBJ2-2; unclear D gene. The CDR3 covers 13 residues. Germline CDR1 reads MNHEY; CDR2 reads SVGEGT. V shed 5 bases and J shed 6 bases, with 10 bases lying between them. CDR3 DNA sequence: TGTGCCAGCAGTCTAAAGATAGCCGGGGAGCTGTTTTTT. Translating gives CASSLKIAGELFF.

Many counts were recorded for this clonotype. The chain links TRBV7-9 to TRBJ2-7, with D possibly being TRBD1 (5 bases). Germline lookup yields CDR1 SEHNR and CDR2 FQNEAQ (reference sequence). V gave up 5 bases and J gave up 3 bases, with 14 bases separating them. CDR3 length: 14 residues. CDR3 residues: CASSTPQGGYEQYF. In DNA form, the CDR3 reads TGTGCCAGCAGCACTCCCCAGGGCGGCTACGAGCAGTACTTC. The full variable domain, its missing parts supplied by reference TRBV7-9 and TRBJ2-7, is DTGVSQNPRHKITKRGQNVTFRCDPISEHNRLYWYRQTLGQGPEFLTYFQNEAQLEKSRLLSDRFSAERPKGSFSTLEIQRTEQGDSAMYLCASSTPQGGYEQYFGPGTRLTVT.

The table lists this clonotype with many counts. The rearrangement joins TRBV20-1 to TRBJ2-5, with D perhaps matching TRBD2 (5 bases). The CDR3 length is 12 residues. The V gene's germline CDR1 is DFQATT and CDR2 SNEGSKA (reference sequence). The CDR3: CSQSSGQETQYF. The CDR3 region has the DNA TGCAGCCAGTCCTCGGGACAAGAGACCCAGTACTTC.

This clonotype was detected ten times or more. The chain recombines TRBV12-3 or TRBV12-4 with TRBJ1-1; TRBD1 might be the D (6 bases). There are 15 residues in the CDR3. Trimming shortened V by 0 bases and J by 5 bases, and 13 bases separated the two germline ends. The CDR3 loop reads CASSLAQGLWTEAFF. The CDR3 coding sequence is TGTGCCAGCAGTTTAGCCCAGGGGCTCTGGACTGAAGCTTTCTTT.

Ten or more counts support this clonotype. The chain couples TRBV28 to TRBJ1-2; possible D gene TRBD1, 6 bases. The CDR3 spans 15 residues. Germline values: CDR1 MDHEN, CDR2 SYDVKM. V lost 3 bases, J lost 2 bases, and 13 bases lay in between. CDR3: CASSFIGGPNYGYTF. In DNA, the CDR3 is TGTGCCAGCAGTTTTATCGGGGGGCCGAACTATGGCTACACCTTC.

The J gene is TRBJ2-5, the V gene TRBV20-1, with D uncertain. Between the trimmed V and J ends, which lost 0 bases and 5 bases, there was a span of 10 bases. CDR3 size: 13 residues. The germline V gene has CDR1 DFQATT and CDR2 SNEGSKA (reference sequence). The CDR3 reads CSARDVVKETQYF. The CDR3, as DNA: TGCAGTGCTAGAGACGTAGTGAAGGAGACCCAGTACTTC.

The sample holds many counts of this clonotype. This chain connects TRBV20-1 to TRBJ2-3; D is possibly TRBD1 or TRBD2 (5 bases each). Trimming left V 0 bases short and J 4 bases short, with 11 bases between. CDR3 length equals 14 residues. Germline values: CDR1 DFQATT, CDR2 SNEGSKA (reference sequence). Here the CDR3 reads CSARDRGVSDTQYF. DNA for the CDR3: TGCAGTGCTAGAGATAGAGGGGTCTCAGATACGCAGTATTTT.

The table lists this clonotype with many counts. V usage is TRBV5-5 and J usage is TRBJ1-1; TRBD1 aligns across 7 bases. Germline CDR1 and CDR2: SGHKS and YYEKEE (reference sequence). CDR3 length: 18 residues. J lost 2 bases, V lost 0 bases, and 13 bases had no gene match. CDR3 coding DNA: TGTGCCAGCAGCTTGGCCCCAATTGACAGGGTAGTAAACACTGAAGCTTTCTTT. This gives the protein CASSLAPIDRVVNTEAFF.